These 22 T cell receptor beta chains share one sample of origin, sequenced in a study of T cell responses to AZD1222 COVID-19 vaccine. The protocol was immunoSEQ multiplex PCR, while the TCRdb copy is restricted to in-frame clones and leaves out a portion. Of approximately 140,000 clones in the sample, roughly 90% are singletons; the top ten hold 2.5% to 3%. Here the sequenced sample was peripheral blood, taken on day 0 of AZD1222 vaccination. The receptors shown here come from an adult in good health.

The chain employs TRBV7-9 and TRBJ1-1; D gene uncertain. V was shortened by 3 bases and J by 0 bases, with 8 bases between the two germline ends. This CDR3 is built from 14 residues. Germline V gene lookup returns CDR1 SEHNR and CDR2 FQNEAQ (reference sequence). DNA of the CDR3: TGTGCCAGCAGCTTCAAGGAAGTGAACACTGAAGCTTTCTTT. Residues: CASSFKEVNTEAFF.

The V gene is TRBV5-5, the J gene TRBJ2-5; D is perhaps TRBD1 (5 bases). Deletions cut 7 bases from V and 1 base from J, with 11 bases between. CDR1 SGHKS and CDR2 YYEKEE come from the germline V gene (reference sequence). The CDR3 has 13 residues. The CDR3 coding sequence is TGTGCCAGCGGGGCAGGGTCCCAAGAGACCCAGTACTTC. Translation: CASGAGSQETQYF.

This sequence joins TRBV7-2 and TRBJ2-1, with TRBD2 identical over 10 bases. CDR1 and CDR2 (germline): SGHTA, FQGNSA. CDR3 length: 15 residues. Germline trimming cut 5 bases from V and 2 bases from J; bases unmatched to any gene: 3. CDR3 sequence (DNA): TGTGCCAGCAGCAGCGGGGGGGCCACCTACAATGAGCAGTTCTTC. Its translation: CASSSGGATYNEQFF.

CDR3 protein: CASSSPVGDGTSSGNTIYF. In DNA form, the CDR3 reads TGTGCCAGCAGCTCCCCGGTCGGGGACGGGACATCATCGGGAAACACCATATATTTT. The chain recombines TRBV7-9 with TRBJ1-3, with D maybe TRBD1 (6 bases). V lost 4 bases and J 4 bases, leaving 26 bases between the germline ends. This CDR3 is 19 amino acids long. Germline loops: CDR1 SEHNR, CDR2 FQNEAQ (reference sequence).

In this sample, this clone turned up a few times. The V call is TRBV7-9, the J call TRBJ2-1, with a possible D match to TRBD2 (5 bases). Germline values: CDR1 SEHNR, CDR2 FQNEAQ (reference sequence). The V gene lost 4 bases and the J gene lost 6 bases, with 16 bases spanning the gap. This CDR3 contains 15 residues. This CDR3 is CASSSEGTSLNEQFF. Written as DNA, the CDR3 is TGTGCCAGCAGCTCCGAGGGTACTTCTCTCAATGAGCAGTTCTTC.

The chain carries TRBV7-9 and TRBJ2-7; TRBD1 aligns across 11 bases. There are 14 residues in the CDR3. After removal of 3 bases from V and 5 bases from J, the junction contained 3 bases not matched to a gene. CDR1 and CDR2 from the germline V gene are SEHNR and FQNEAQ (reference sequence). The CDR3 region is CASSLGQGVHEQYF. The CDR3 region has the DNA TGTGCCAGCAGCTTGGGACAGGGGGTCCACGAGCAGTACTTC.

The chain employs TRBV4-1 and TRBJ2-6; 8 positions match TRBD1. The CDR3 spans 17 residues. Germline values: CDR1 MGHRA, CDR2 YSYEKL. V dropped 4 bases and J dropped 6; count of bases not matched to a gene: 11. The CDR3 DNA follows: TGCGCCAGCAGCCTCAATCCAGGGGGCGGGGAGGCCAACGTCCTGACTTTC. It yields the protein CASSLNPGGGEANVLTF.

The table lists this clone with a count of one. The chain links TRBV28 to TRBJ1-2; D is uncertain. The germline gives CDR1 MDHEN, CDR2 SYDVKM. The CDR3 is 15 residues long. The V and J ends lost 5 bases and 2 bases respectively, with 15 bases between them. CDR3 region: CASSPRLGINYGYTF. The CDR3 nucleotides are TGTGCCAGCAGTCCCAGGCTGGGGATAAACTATGGCTACACCTTC.

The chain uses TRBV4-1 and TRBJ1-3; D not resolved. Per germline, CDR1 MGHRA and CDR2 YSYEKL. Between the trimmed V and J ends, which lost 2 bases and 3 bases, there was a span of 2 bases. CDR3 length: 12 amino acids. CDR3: CASSQLGNTIYF. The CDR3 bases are TGCGCCAGCAGCCAACTTGGAAACACCATATATTTT.

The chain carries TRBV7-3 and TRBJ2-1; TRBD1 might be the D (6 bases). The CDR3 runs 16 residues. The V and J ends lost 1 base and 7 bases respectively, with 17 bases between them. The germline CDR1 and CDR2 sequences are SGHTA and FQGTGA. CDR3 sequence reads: CASSLKGGQGFNEQFF. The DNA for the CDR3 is TGTGCCAGCAGCTTAAAGGGCGGGCAGGGGTTTAATGAGCAGTTCTTC.

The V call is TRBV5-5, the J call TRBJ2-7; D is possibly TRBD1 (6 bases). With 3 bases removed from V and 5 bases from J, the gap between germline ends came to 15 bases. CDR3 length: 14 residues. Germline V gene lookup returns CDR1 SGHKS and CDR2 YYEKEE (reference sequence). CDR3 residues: CASSSHREFHEQYF. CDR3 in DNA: TGTGCCAGCAGCTCCCACAGGGAGTTCCACGAGCAGTACTTC. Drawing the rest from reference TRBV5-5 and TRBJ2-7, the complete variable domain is DAGVTQSPTHLIKTRGQQVTLRCSPISGHKSVSWYQQVLGQGPQFIFQYYEKEERGRGNFPDRFSARQFPNYSSELNVNALLLGDSALYLCASSSHREFHEQYFGPGTRLTVT.

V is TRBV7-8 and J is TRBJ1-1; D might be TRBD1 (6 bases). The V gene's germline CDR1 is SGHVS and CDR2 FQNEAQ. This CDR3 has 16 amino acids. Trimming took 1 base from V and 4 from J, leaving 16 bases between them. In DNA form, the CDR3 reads TGTGCCAGCAGCTTAGAGGCAGGGGCAGTCCTCACTGAAGCTTTCTTT. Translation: CASSLEAGAVLTEAFF.

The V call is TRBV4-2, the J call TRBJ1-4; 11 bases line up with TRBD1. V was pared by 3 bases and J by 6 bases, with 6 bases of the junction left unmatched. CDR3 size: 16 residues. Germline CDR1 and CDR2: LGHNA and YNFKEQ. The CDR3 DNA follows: TGTGCCAGCAGCCAGGGTCCGGGACAGGGGGATGAAAAACTGTTTTTT. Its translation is CASSQGPGQGDEKLFF.

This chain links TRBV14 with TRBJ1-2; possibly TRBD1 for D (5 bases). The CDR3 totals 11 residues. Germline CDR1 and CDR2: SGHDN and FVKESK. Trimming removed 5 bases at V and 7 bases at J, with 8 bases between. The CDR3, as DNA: TGTGCCAGCAGCGCAGGGAGTGGCTACACCTTC. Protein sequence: CASSAGSGYTF.

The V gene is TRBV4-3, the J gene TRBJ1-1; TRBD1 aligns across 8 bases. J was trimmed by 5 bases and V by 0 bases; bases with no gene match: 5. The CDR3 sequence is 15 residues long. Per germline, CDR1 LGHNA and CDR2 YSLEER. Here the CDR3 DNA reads TGCGCCAGCAGCCAAGATACAGGGGGTTTTACTGAAGCTTTCTTT. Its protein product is CASSQDTGGFTEAFF.

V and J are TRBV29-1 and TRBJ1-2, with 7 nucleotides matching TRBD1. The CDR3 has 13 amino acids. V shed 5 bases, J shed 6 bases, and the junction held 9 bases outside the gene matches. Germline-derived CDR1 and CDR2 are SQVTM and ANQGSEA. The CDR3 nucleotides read TGCAGCGTTCCGTGGGAGGGGGCAGATGGCTACACCTTC. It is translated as CSVPWEGADGYTF.

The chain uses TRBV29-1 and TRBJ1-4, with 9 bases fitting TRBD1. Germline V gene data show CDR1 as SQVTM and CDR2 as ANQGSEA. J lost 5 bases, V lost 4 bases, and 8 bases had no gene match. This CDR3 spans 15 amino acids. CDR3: CSVGPAGQGNEKLFF. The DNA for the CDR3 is TGCAGCGTTGGCCCGGCGGGACAGGGAAATGAAAAACTGTTTTTT.

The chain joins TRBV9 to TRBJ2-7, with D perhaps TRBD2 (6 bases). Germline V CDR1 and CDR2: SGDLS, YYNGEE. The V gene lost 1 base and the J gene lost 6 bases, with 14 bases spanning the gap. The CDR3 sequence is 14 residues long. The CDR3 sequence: CASSVQGGWGEQYF. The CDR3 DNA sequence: TGTGCCAGCAGCGTACAGGGAGGATGGGGCGAGCAGTACTTC.

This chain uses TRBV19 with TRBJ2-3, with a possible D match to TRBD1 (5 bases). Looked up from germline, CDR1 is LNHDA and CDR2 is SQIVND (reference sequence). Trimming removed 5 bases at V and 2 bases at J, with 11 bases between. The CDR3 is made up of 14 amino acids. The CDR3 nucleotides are TGTGCCAGTAGTCAGGGAATCCACACAGATACGCAGTATTTT. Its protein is CASSQGIHTDTQYF.

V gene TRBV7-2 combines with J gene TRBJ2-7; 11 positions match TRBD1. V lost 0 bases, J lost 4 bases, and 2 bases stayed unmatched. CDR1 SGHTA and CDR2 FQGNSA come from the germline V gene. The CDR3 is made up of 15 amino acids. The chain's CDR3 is CASSLAGTGGYEQYF. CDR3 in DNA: TGTGCCAGCAGCTTAGCGGGGACAGGGGGGTACGAGCAGTACTTC.

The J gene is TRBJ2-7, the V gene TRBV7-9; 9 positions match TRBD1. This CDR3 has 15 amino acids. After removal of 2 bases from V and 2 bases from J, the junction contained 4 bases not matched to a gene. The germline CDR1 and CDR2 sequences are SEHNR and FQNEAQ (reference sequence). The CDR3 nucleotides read TGTGCCAGCAGCTTACGACAGGGGGAGGCCTACGAGCAGTACTTC. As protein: CASSLRQGEAYEQYF. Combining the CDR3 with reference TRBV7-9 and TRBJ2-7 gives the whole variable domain DTGVSQNPRHKITKRGQNVTFRCDPISEHNRLYWYRQTLGQGPEFLTYFQNEAQLEKSRLLSDRFSAERPKGSFSTLEIQRTEQGDSAMYLCASSLRQGEAYEQYFGPGTRLTVT.

The CDR3 DNA follows: TGTGCCAGCAGCTTACTACACCCCGGGACTCTGAACACTGAAGCTTTCTTT. This sequence encodes CASSLLHPGTLNTEAFF. The J gene is TRBJ1-1, the V gene TRBV7-8, with D perhaps TRBD1 (5 bases). Looked up from germline, CDR1 is SGHVS and CDR2 is FQNEAQ. Trimming cost V 2 bases and J 0 bases, with 16 bases left between them. The CDR3 extends over 17 amino acids.